Listed here is a single T cell receptor (beta chain). Individual cDNA molecules were tagged with unique molecular identifiers, the study reported. One entry per CDR3 protein results from TCRdb running MiXCR on the 5' RACE reads. The repertoire holds more than 85,000 distinct CDR3 sequences, around 17% seen once, with around 4.9% in the top ten. This CDR3 contains 14 residues. V dropped 6 bases and J dropped 6 bases, with 16 bases sitting between them. From germline, CDR1 is MNHNS and CDR2 SASEGT. The data were obtained in a study of early T cells in non-severe SARS-CoV-2 infection. J is TRBJ2-3 and V is TRBV6-1; D unresolved. The input for sequencing was whole blood, taken at baseline. The clonotype comes from an adult who was a healthcare worker with PCR-confirmed SARS-CoV-2 infection or an uninfected control (not recorded which). The CDR3 DNA is TGTGCCAGCAGGGCAGGAGCCCGCCCGGATACGCAGTATTTT. Translation: CASRAGARPDTQYF.